Sequencing of this T cell receptor beta chain was carried out in a study of T cells in Graves' hyperthyroidism and ophthalmopathy. At the level of the study: Upon initial diagnosis and before any treatment, peripheral blood was collected.

Study results and caveats: Most thyroid clonotypes that were expanded above 0.001 also turned up in blood.

Disease duration under 2 months; hyperthyroidism patients were aged 18 to 65. RNA transcripts provided the source from which TCR beta CDR3 regions were amplified. The TCR CDR3 was amplified in a first-round RT-PCR using the HTBI primer set. MiXCR was run by TCRdb on the multiplex PCR reads, yielding one entry per CDR3 protein. This sample carries 550,000 to 800,000 distinct CDR3 sequences, around 16% of them seen once, and the ten largest clones take about 16%. In this sample, this clonotype turned up many times. Its target is not known. Input material: blood. The source of this sequence is a man in his fifties or sixties with Graves' hyperthyroidism.

The chain's CDR3 is CASSVRLSSYNSPLHF. CDR3 nucleotides: TGTGCCAGCAGTGTCCGGTTAAGCTCCTATAATTCACCCCTCCACTTT. This chain links TRBV2 with TRBJ1-6; unclear D gene. The CDR3 contains 16 residues. The V gene's germline CDR1 is SNHLY and CDR2 FYNNEI. V lost 4 bases, J lost 0 bases, and 10 bases lay in between.